Below, 2 T cell receptor beta chains from the same sample are listed, as sequenced in a study of CD8 T cells in ankylosing spondylitis. TCRdb reprocessed the 5' RACE reads with MiXCR, giving one entry per CDR3 protein. The sample consists of approximately 130,000 distinct CDR3 sequences, 10% to 12% of them appearing once. What was sequenced was blood, either unsorted or a sorted T cell fraction (not recorded which). These receptors were collected from a female donor with ankylosing spondylitis or in good health (not recorded which).

This clonotype was counted at least ten times. The chain links TRBV25-1 to TRBJ1-1, with 10 nucleotides matching TRBD1. V lost 6 bases and J lost 4; bases outside the gene matches: 11. There are 16 residues in the CDR3. Germline V gene data show CDR1 as MGHDK and CDR2 as SYGVNS. Written as DNA, the CDR3 is TGTGCCAGCAGCCGGGACAGGGGCAGGATTAGCACTGAAGCTTTCTTT. Its translation: CASSRDRGRISTEAFF. Combining the CDR3 with reference TRBV25-1 and TRBJ1-1 gives the whole variable domain EADIYQTPRYLVIGTGKKITLECSQTMGHDKMYWYQQDPGMELHLIHYSYGVNSTEKGDLSSESTVSRIRTEHFPLTLESARPSHTSQYLCASSRDRGRISTEAFFGQGTRLTVV.

The rearrangement joins TRBV18 to TRBJ2-2, with D possibly TRBD1 on 6 matching bases. The CDR3 runs to 13 residues. V dropped 6 bases and J dropped 7 bases, with 12 bases sitting between them. The germline CDR1 and CDR2 sequences are KGHSH and LQKENI. CDR3: CASSGAPDGELFF. The CDR3 DNA reads as TGTGCCAGCTCGGGGGCCCCGGACGGGGAGCTGTTTTTT.